The following is a TCR beta chain sequence with its context. Healthy bone marrow donors made up the donors. Primers for the PCR totalled 60 Vbeta and 13 Jbeta. Profiled with immunoSEQ multiplex PCR; TCRdb holds only in-frame clones, not every one. Here the sample spans around 140,000 clones, roughly three fifths being singletons. Germline V gene lookup returns CDR1 LNHDA and CDR2 SQIVND (reference sequence). The V gene end was trimmed by 6 bases and the J gene end by 1 base; junction bases not matched to a gene: 5. The CDR3 loop spans 14 amino acids. The sample belongs to a study of cytomegalovirus exposure and HLA in healthy donors.

This sequence was found in a male donor in good health and CMV-seronegative. The rearrangement uses TRBV19 and TRBJ2-7, with 8 positions matching TRBD1. Specimen: PBMCs. CDR3 in DNA: TGTGCCAGTAGCCTGGACAGGGAATCCTACGAGCAGTACTTC. This gives the protein CASSLDRESYEQYF. The full variable domain, with the rest looked up from reference TRBV19 and TRBJ2-7, is DGGITQSPKYLFRKEGQNVTLSCEQNLNHDAMYWYRQDPGQGLRLIYYSQIVNDFQKGDIAEGYSVSREKKESFPLTVTSAQKNPTAFYLCASSLDRESYEQYFGPGTRLTVT.